This T cell receptor (beta chain) was recorded in a study of tumor and adjacent non-tumor tissue in lung cancer. Study-level findings and limits: Patients with more diverse tumor TCRs had worse survival.

Germline V gene sequence: CDR1 MNHEY, CDR2 SVGEGT. This CDR3 is 15 amino acids long. Three rounds of nested PCR, following a modified ARM-PCR protocol, produced the TCRbeta library. TCRdb reprocessed the multiplex PCR reads via MiXCR and lists one record per CDR3 protein. The sample consists of roughly 120,000 distinct CDR3 sequences, nearly 85% of them appearing once. This sample's RNA came from whole unsorted tissue. Of note for this clonotype: Its cognate antigen is unknown. Germline and junction disagree at one end, which may indicate a read error.

The V gene is TRBV6-2 or TRBV6-3, the J gene TRBJ2-1; the match to TRBD2 covers 8 bases. This sequence was found in an older man with non-small cell lung cancer. Specimen: lung tumor tissue. CDR3 residues: CASSPGLDNTNEQLF. CDR3 nucleotide sequence: TGTGCCAGCAGTCCGGGACTAGACAATACCAATGAGCAATTATTC.